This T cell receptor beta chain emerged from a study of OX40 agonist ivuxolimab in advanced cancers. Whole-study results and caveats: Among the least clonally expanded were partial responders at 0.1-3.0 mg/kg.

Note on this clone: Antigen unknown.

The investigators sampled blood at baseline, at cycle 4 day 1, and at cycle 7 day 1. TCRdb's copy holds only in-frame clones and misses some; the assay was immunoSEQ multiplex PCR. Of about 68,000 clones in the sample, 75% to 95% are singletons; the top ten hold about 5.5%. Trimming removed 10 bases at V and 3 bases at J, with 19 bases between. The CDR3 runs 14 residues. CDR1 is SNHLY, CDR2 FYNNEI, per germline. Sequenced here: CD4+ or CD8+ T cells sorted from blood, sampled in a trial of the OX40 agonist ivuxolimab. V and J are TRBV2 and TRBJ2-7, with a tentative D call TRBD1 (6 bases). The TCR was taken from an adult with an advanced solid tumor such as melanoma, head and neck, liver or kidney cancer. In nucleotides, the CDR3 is TGTGCCACCTATGAGGGGCAGGGGAGCTACGAGCAGTACTTC. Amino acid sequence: CATYEGQGSYEQYF.